The TCR beta chain under discussion was sequenced for a study of Graves' ophthalmopathy and Graves' hyperthyroidism. Whole-study findings and limits: For predicting ophthalmopathy progression, the model had 70.59% sensitivity and roughly 72% specificity.

Ophthalmopathy donors were characterized by moderate-to-severe activity, CAS of at least 3, NOSPECS of at least 4, and duration under 3 months. This clonotype was seen only a few times. Its matching antigen is unknown. The CDR3 length is 15 residues. The germline V and J ends were trimmed by 6 bases and 3 bases, with 15 bases remaining between them. The V gene's germline CDR1 is MGHRA and CDR2 YSYEKL. RNA transcripts provided the template for amplifying TCR beta CDR3 regions. A first-round RT-PCR used HTBI primers, followed by a second-round multiplex PCR. TCRdb itself ran the multiplex PCR reads through MiXCR, one entry per CDR3 protein. The sample carries around 470,000 distinct CDR3 sequences, 13% to 15% recorded once.

This sequence joins TRBV4-1 and TRBJ1-5; TRBD1 might be the D (6 bases). The sample consisted of blood. The receptor's source is a woman in her thirties with Graves' ophthalmopathy. CDR3 nucleotide sequence: TGCGCCAGCAGTCCTCAGGGGTTCGACAATCAGCCCCAGCATTTT. Translation: CASSPQGFDNQPQHF.